The rows below give T cell receptor beta chains drawn from one sample of a study of shared clonotypes between healthy human individuals. TCRdb's table, derived via immunoSEQ multiplex PCR, lists solely in-frame clones and lacks some. The table has 90,000 to 120,000 clones, about 70% seen once. Sample: memory CD8+ T cells sorted from blood. The receptors derive from a woman in her twenties or thirties in good health. Both conserved end residues are part of each CDR3. Fields, in order: V gene, J gene, CDR3 protein.

v_call: TRBV14; j_call: TRBJ2-1; cdr3_aa: CASSHKASGRAYNEQFF
v_call: TRBV5-4; j_call: TRBJ1-2; cdr3_aa: CASSLGTSNYGYTF
v_call: TRBV4-1; j_call: TRBJ2-5; cdr3_aa: CASSRQTDAEETQYF
v_call: TRBV9; j_call: TRBJ1-2; cdr3_aa: CASSPRDRGIRDYGYTF
v_call: TRBV10-3; j_call: TRBJ2-1; cdr3_aa: CAIKTGGGRTNEQFF
v_call: TRBV6-1; j_call: TRBJ2-7; cdr3_aa: CASRNQGGTNEQYF
v_call: TRBV28; j_call: TRBJ1-2; cdr3_aa: CALQNRGYGYTF
v_call: TRBV5-4; j_call: TRBJ2-7; cdr3_aa: CASGLQGAYEQYF
v_call: TRBV10-1; j_call: TRBJ2-7; cdr3_aa: CASSESVEGDEQYF
v_call: TRBV28; j_call: TRBJ1-5; cdr3_aa: CASSLRGREDSNQPQHF
v_call: TRBV27; j_call: TRBJ2-1; cdr3_aa: CASSLRPMGRGAGSYNEQFF
v_call: TRBV4-1; j_call: TRBJ1-4; cdr3_aa: CASSRGRILEKLFF
v_call: TRBV4-1; j_call: TRBJ1-6; cdr3_aa: CASSQGPGTGNSPLHF
v_call: TRBV27; j_call: TRBJ1-1; cdr3_aa: CASSLTDRGTEAFF
v_call: TRBV4-2; j_call: TRBJ2-7; cdr3_aa: CASGVTGPSEQYF
v_call: TRBV15; j_call: TRBJ2-5; cdr3_aa: CATSRLGTSGKETQYF
v_call: TRBV11-2; j_call: TRBJ2-7; cdr3_aa: CASSFGTGREQYF
v_call: TRBV2; j_call: TRBJ2-1; cdr3_aa: CASSPRLAGGPYNEQFF
v_call: TRBV4-1; j_call: TRBJ2-2; cdr3_aa: CASSQDPVREGLTGELFF
v_call: TRBV4-1; j_call: TRBJ2-7; cdr3_aa: CASSQDGLAGDLSEQYF
v_call: TRBV5-6; j_call: TRBJ2-7; cdr3_aa: CASSMDRGFLYFEYEQYF
v_call: TRBV7-2; j_call: TRBJ2-4; cdr3_aa: CASSLVGSGQGNGNIQYF
v_call: TRBV5-4; j_call: TRBJ2-1; cdr3_aa: CASSYQGPGNDEQFF
v_call: TRBV5-4; j_call: TRBJ2-7; cdr3_aa: CASSLFPLEVLDEQYF
v_call: TRBV11-2; j_call: TRBJ1-2; cdr3_aa: CASSPVVTGNYGYTF
v_call: TRBV7-2; j_call: TRBJ2-1; cdr3_aa: CASSLIREGCNEQFF
v_call: TRBV7-7; j_call: TRBJ2-5; cdr3_aa: CASSPYQETQYF
v_call: TRBV27; j_call: TRBJ2-2; cdr3_aa: CASSTGTEFTGELFF
v_call: TRBV5-5; j_call: TRBJ2-1; cdr3_aa: CASSSGFSGIYEQFF
v_call: TRBV2; j_call: TRBJ2-1; cdr3_aa: CASSPDPQYNEQFF
v_call: TRBV6-5; j_call: TRBJ2-7; cdr3_aa: CASSSRPGQGYYEQYF
v_call: TRBV29-1; j_call: TRBJ1-1; cdr3_aa: CSAVTGKAFF
v_call: TRBV10-3; j_call: TRBJ2-1; cdr3_aa: CAISDLAETYNEQFF
v_call: TRBV7-9; j_call: TRBJ1-4; cdr3_aa: CASSLASAEWEKLFF
v_call: TRBV13; j_call: TRBJ2-7; cdr3_aa: CASSLVRGSYEQYF
v_call: TRBV19; j_call: TRBJ2-1; cdr3_aa: CASSIDPRVEQFF
v_call: TRBV29-1; j_call: TRBJ1-1; cdr3_aa: CSVETGAMNTEAFF
v_call: TRBV28; j_call: TRBJ2-1; cdr3_aa: CASSLPGTGQQFF
v_call: TRBV5-4; j_call: TRBJ2-7; cdr3_aa: CASSLASGSFSYEQYF
v_call: TRBV7-9; j_call: TRBJ2-7; cdr3_aa: CASSLTYEQYF
v_call: TRBV5-6; j_call: TRBJ2-6; cdr3_aa: CASDESNSQSRANVLTF
v_call: TRBV11-3; j_call: TRBJ2-7; cdr3_aa: CASSLDSVCRTSGNSYEQYF
v_call: TRBV19; j_call: TRBJ1-5; cdr3_aa: CASSTLTGLMWNQPQHF
v_call: TRBV7-9; j_call: TRBJ2-3; cdr3_aa: CASSPYPTRPDTQYF
v_call: TRBV9; j_call: TRBJ1-1; cdr3_aa: CASSATGANTEAFF
v_call: TRBV28; j_call: TRBJ1-5; cdr3_aa: CASGVEPQHF